This passage covers 14 T cell receptor beta chains from one sample sequenced in a study of blood T cell repertoires in COVID-19. Method: immunoSEQ multiplex PCR; TCRdb's copy keeps in-frame clones and lacks some. The data show fewer than 250,000 clones, approximately 86% seen once. Input material: PBMCs or T cells enriched from blood (not recorded which). The origin of the receptors is a woman aged 25 to 39 with acute COVID-19.

The chain uses TRBV7-6 and TRBJ2-2; weak D call: TRBD1 (5 bases). Germline assignment: CDR1 SGHVS and CDR2 FNYEAQ. CDR3 size: 17 residues. V lost 1 base to trimming and J lost 5 bases, with 17 bases between them. CDR3 sequence: CASSLVLGPVMTGELFF. The CDR3 DNA follows: TGTGCCAGCAGCTTAGTGCTGGGGCCAGTCATGACCGGGGAGCTGTTTTTT.

This chain links TRBV5-1 with TRBJ2-1; 9 nucleotides line up with TRBD1. Germline loops: CDR1 SGHRS, CDR2 YFSETQ. This CDR3 is 13 amino acids long. J was trimmed by 6 bases and V by 9 bases; bases with no gene match: 7. CDR3 sequence (DNA): TGCGCCACCGGGGACAGGGTCCGCAATGAGCAGTTCTTC. Amino acid sequence: CATGDRVRNEQFF.

The V call is TRBV19, the J call TRBJ1-1; D not resolved. V was clipped by 3 bases and J by 4 bases, with 12 bases between them. The length of the CDR3 is 14 residues. Germline CDR1 LNHDA, CDR2 SQIVND (reference sequence). CDR3 amino acids: CASSIIGVGTEAFF. The DNA for the CDR3 is TGTGCCAGTAGTATTATCGGGGTGGGCACTGAAGCTTTCTTT.

V gene TRBV4-1 combines with J gene TRBJ1-3, with a weak D call TRBD1 (6 bases). The CDR3 totals 17 residues. CDR1 and CDR2 (germline): MGHRA, YSYEKL. The germline V and J ends were trimmed by 4 bases and 0 bases, with 16 bases remaining between them. CDR3 bases: TGCGCCAGCAGCCCGGACGACAGGTTTAGCTCTGGAAACACCATATATTTT. Amino acids: CASSPDDRFSSGNTIYF.

CDR3 amino acids: CASSQDPAGSEAFF. CDR3 sequence (DNA): TGCGCCAGCAGCCAAGATCCGGCAGGCAGTGAAGCTTTCTTT. V usage is TRBV4-3 and J usage is TRBJ1-1; D is ambiguous. Germline V gene lookup returns CDR1 LGHNA and CDR2 YSLEER. This CDR3 spans 14 amino acids. V shed 0 bases and J shed 7 bases, with 12 bases lying between them.

The gene calls are TRBV5-8 and TRBJ2-1, with D perhaps matching TRBD2 (7 bases). CDR3 length: 14 amino acids. V was shortened by 1 base and J by 10 bases, with 15 bases between the two germline ends. In germline, CDR1 is SGHTS, CDR2 YDEGEE. The CDR3 DNA sequence: TGTGCCAGCAGCTTGTGGGGGGGCAGTCGGGAGCAGTTCTTC. This sequence encodes CASSLWGGSREQFF.

The rearrangement uses TRBV6-5 and TRBJ1-5; D possibly corresponds to TRBD1 (6 bases). V gave up 4 bases and J gave up 7 bases, with 11 bases separating them. This CDR3 is 13 amino acids long. The V gene's germline CDR1 is MNHEY and CDR2 SVGAGI. The CDR3 region has the DNA TGTGCCAGCAGTTCCAGGGGAGGGCAGCCCCAGCATTTT. This codes for CASSSRGGQPQHF.

The rearrangement uses TRBV5-1 and TRBJ2-1; TRBD1 is a possible D gene (6 bases). V was shortened by 0 bases and J by 4 bases, with 23 bases between the two germline ends. In germline, CDR1 is SGHRS, CDR2 YFSETQ. The CDR3 length is 19 residues. CDR3 loop: CASSLANSPLGASYNEQFF. The CDR3 nucleotides are TGCGCCAGCAGCTTGGCCAATAGCCCACTGGGGGCAAGTTACAATGAGCAGTTCTTC.

This clone showed up just once. The gene calls are TRBV6-2 or TRBV6-3 and TRBJ2-7, with D possibly matching TRBD2 (5 bases). In germline, CDR1 is MNHEY, CDR2 SVGEGT. Trimming left V 5 bases short and J 3 bases short, with 14 bases between. The CDR3 sequence is 14 residues long. This CDR3 is CASSRGLRDYEQYF. In nucleotides, the CDR3 is TGTGCCAGCAGTCGAGGTTTGAGGGACTACGAGCAGTACTTC.

The chain uses TRBV19 and TRBJ1-5; 7 bases map to TRBD1. The germline gives CDR1 LNHDA, CDR2 SQIVND (reference sequence). The CDR3 spans 15 residues. Unmatched junction bases numbered 11, after V lost 9 bases and J lost 3 bases. As DNA, the CDR3 is TGTGCCAGCAAGGGGGCCCGACCTTCCAATCAGCCCCAGCATTTT. It translates to CASKGARPSNQPQHF.

This clone was seen once. The V and J genes are TRBV6-5 and TRBJ2-1; D is uncertain. Trimming pared 2 bases from V and 0 bases from J, leaving 8 bases between. The germline V gene encodes CDR1 MNHEY and CDR2 SVGAGI. The CDR3 covers 15 residues. The DNA of the CDR3 is TGTGCCAGCAGTTACGGAGACTCCTCCTACAATGAGCAGTTCTTC. Translated, it gives CASSYGDSSYNEQFF.

V gene TRBV4-1 combines with J gene TRBJ1-4; the match to TRBD1 covers 9 bases. After removal of 1 base from V and 4 bases from J, the junction contained 7 bases not matched to a gene. CDR1 is MGHRA and CDR2 is YSYEKL in the germline V gene. The CDR3 is made up of 17 amino acids. The CDR3 here is CASSQAKTGGHNEKLFF. The CDR3 coding sequence is TGCGCCAGCAGCCAAGCCAAGACAGGGGGACATAATGAAAAACTGTTTTTT.

This chain connects TRBV10-1 to TRBJ1-1, with D possibly being TRBD1 (5 bases). Germline CDR1 WNHNN, CDR2 SYGVQD (reference sequence). The CDR3 spans 13 residues. Trimming cost V 1 base and J 3 bases, with 6 bases left between them. Here the CDR3 reads CASSEWGDTEAFF. The DNA of the CDR3 is TGCGCCAGCAGTGAGTGGGGGGACACTGAAGCTTTCTTT.

The rearrangement joins TRBV5-1 to TRBJ1-4, with D uncertain. Germline CDR1 SGHRS, CDR2 YFSETQ. V lost 4 bases to trimming and J lost 0 bases, with 13 bases between them. This CDR3 has 16 amino acids. CDR3 residues: CASSQEAFATNEKLFF. As DNA, the CDR3 is TGCGCCAGCAGCCAAGAAGCCTTTGCAACTAATGAAAAACTGTTTTTT.